Below, one T cell receptor beta chain is given with its context. The data belong to a study of chemoradiotherapy in HPV16-positive cancers. Sequencing used immunoSEQ multiplex PCR; TCRdb keeps in-frame clones, though not all of them. The repertoire holds about 35,000 clones, with around 92% as singletons. Sample: blood, taken from a patient who underwent chemoradiotherapy. This receptor was taken from a human donor with HPV-associated anogenital cancer.

CDR3 loop: CASSGLAGDQETQYF. The CDR3 coding sequence is TGTGCCAGCAGCGGACTAGCGGGGGATCAAGAGACCCAGTACTTC. The chain couples TRBV6-1 to TRBJ2-5; 13 bases fit TRBD2. The trim removed 6 bases at V and 2 bases at J, leaving 3 bases unmatched. The germline gives CDR1 MNHNS, CDR2 SASEGT. The CDR3 extends over 15 amino acids.